This TCR beta chain derives from a study of beta chain features in type 1 diabetes. In regard to this clone: Its target is unknown.

Findings of the study overall: Among all four CD4+ subsets, Type 1 diabetes patients had TCRB CDR3s that were moderately but significantly shorter.

Trimming stripped 2 bases from V and 6 bases from J, with 10 bases between. Looked up from germline, CDR1 is KGHSH and CDR2 is LQKENI. This CDR3 region has 13 residues. The entirety of the isolated RNA underwent reverse transcription, so expressed TCRB transcripts were sequenced. Produced via immunoSEQ multiplex PCR; TCRdb's table is partial and in-frame only. The table lists a few hundred thousand clones, approximately 13% of them singletons. This TCR derives from a woman in her late teens or twenties with type 1 diabetes. The rearrangement links TRBV18 to TRBJ2-5, with D maybe TRBD2 (6 bases). Sequencing was carried out using naive CD4+ T cells from blood. CDR3 residues: CASSPDGGQTQYF. DNA for the CDR3: TGTGCCAGCTCACCAGACGGGGGTCAGACCCAGTACTTC. Combining the CDR3 with reference TRBV18 and TRBJ2-5 gives the whole variable domain NAGVMQNPRHLVRRRGQEARLRCSPMKGHSHVYWYRQLPEEGLKFMVYLQKENIIDESGMPKERFSAEFPKEGPSILRIQQVVRGDSAAYFCASSPDGGQTQYFGPGTRLLVL.